This is a list of T cell receptor beta chains from one sample in a study of PD-1 blockade in mismatch repair-deficient tumors. TCRdb's copy holds only in-frame clones and misses some; the assay was immunoSEQ multiplex PCR. Of fewer than 45,000 clones in the sample, around 83% were seen once. The source material was peripheral blood, sampled roughly 76 weeks after starting pembrolizumab. The receptors here all came from an adult with mismatch repair-deficient cancer. The CDR3 runs from the conserved cysteine through the conserved F or W. Fields, in order: CDR3 protein, CDR3 DNA, V gene, J gene, D gene, clone size. D genes are given only for firm matches. Some rows mark clone size as missing; the rest say once, few, many or name a class of expanded clone.

CDR3aa: CAWSVLGPEAFF
CDR3nt: TGTGCCTGGAGTGTACTGGGACCTGAAGCTTTCTTT
v_gene: TRBV30
j_gene: TRBJ1-1
d_gene: -
abundance: -

CDR3aa: CASSLNSYGYTF
CDR3nt: TGCGCCAGCAGCTTAAACAGCTATGGCTACACCTTC
v_gene: TRBV5-1
j_gene: TRBJ1-2
d_gene: -
abundance: -

CDR3aa: CASSRGKNTETFF
CDR3nt: TGCGCCAGCAGCCGAGGAAAGAACACTGAAACTTTCTTT
v_gene: TRBV5-1
j_gene: TRBJ1-1
d_gene: -
abundance: -

CDR3aa: CASSFRSADNEQFF
CDR3nt: TGTGCCAGCAGTTTTAGGTCGGCAGACAATGAGCAGTTCTTC
v_gene: TRBV27
j_gene: TRBJ2-1
d_gene: -
abundance: -

CDR3aa: CASSKNPGQGNVLTF
CDR3nt: TGTGCCAGCAGCAAAAATCCGGGACAGGGCAACGTCCTGACTTTC
v_gene: TRBV7-3
j_gene: TRBJ2-6
d_gene: TRBD1
abundance: -

CDR3aa: CASSLSYNTEAFF
CDR3nt: TGTGCCAGCAGTCTCAGTTATAACACTGAAGCTTTCTTT
v_gene: TRBV14
j_gene: TRBJ1-1
d_gene: -
abundance: few

CDR3aa: CASSIRSGFSNTEAFF
CDR3nt: TGTGCCAGTAGTATACGGTCAGGTTTTTCGAACACTGAAGCTTTCTTT
v_gene: TRBV19
j_gene: TRBJ1-1
d_gene: -
abundance: -

CDR3aa: CASSDPGGSTSYEQYF
CDR3nt: TGTGCCAGCAGTGACCCGGGGGGCTCTACATCCTACGAGCAGTACTTC
v_gene: TRBV6-1
j_gene: TRBJ2-7
d_gene: -
abundance: few

CDR3aa: CASSVGSVNYGYTF
CDR3nt: TGTGCCAGCAGCGTAGGGTCGGTAAACTATGGCTACACCTTC
v_gene: TRBV9
j_gene: TRBJ1-2
d_gene: -
abundance: -

CDR3aa: CASIGRTSRYNEQFF
CDR3nt: TGTGCCAGCATTGGGAGGACTAGCCGGTACAATGAGCAGTTCTTC
v_gene: TRBV6-5
j_gene: TRBJ2-1
d_gene: TRBD2
abundance: -

CDR3aa: CASSTTRSGELFF
CDR3nt: TGCGCCAGCAGCACCACTAGGTCCGGGGAGCTGTTTTTT
v_gene: TRBV4-1
j_gene: TRBJ2-2
d_gene: -
abundance: -

CDR3aa: CASSVGTVSYGYTF
CDR3nt: TGTGCCAGCAGCGTTGGGACAGTTTCCTATGGCTACACCTTC
v_gene: TRBV5-6
j_gene: TRBJ1-2
d_gene: TRBD1
abundance: -

CDR3aa: CATSRDRISSYEQYF
CDR3nt: TGTGCCACCAGCAGAGACAGGATAAGCTCCTACGAGCAGTACTTC
v_gene: TRBV15
j_gene: TRBJ2-7
d_gene: -
abundance: -

CDR3aa: CASSPGQANTEAFF
CDR3nt: TGTGCCAGTAGTCCGGGACAGGCGAACACTGAAGCTTTCTTT
v_gene: TRBV19
j_gene: TRBJ1-1
d_gene: TRBD1
abundance: few

CDR3aa: CAISGQVENEQFF
CDR3nt: TGTGCCATCAGTGGACAGGTTGAAAATGAGCAGTTCTTC
v_gene: TRBV10-3
j_gene: TRBJ2-1
d_gene: -
abundance: -

CDR3aa: CASSPGSKSTDTQYF
CDR3nt: TGTGCCAGCAGCCCGGGGTCGAAATCTACAGATACGCAGTATTTT
v_gene: TRBV11-2
j_gene: TRBJ2-3
d_gene: -
abundance: few

CDR3aa: CASSTRTSGTYNEQFF
CDR3nt: TGCGCCAGCAGCACCCGGACTAGCGGTACCTACAATGAGCAGTTCTTC
v_gene: TRBV5-1
j_gene: TRBJ2-1
d_gene: TRBD2
abundance: once

CDR3aa: CASSSTRTGIRNEQFF
CDR3nt: TGTGCCAGCAGCTCAACCAGGACAGGGATACGCAATGAGCAGTTCTTC
v_gene: TRBV28
j_gene: TRBJ2-1
d_gene: TRBD1
abundance: -

CDR3aa: CASSPLTSTYNEQFF
CDR3nt: TGTGCCAGCAGCCCCTTGACATCCACCTACAATGAGCAGTTCTTC
v_gene: TRBV14
j_gene: TRBJ2-1
d_gene: -
abundance: few

CDR3aa: CATSVSMSYEQYF
CDR3nt: TGTGCCACCAGCGTCAGCATGTCCTACGAGCAGTACTTC
v_gene: TRBV15
j_gene: TRBJ2-7
d_gene: -
abundance: -

CDR3aa: CASSSLLAGGPDEQFF
CDR3nt: TGCGCCAGCAGCTCCCTTCTAGCGGGAGGTCCCGATGAGCAGTTCTTC
v_gene: TRBV5-1
j_gene: TRBJ2-1
d_gene: TRBD2
abundance: -

CDR3aa: CASSATGGGEKLFF
CDR3nt: TGTGCCAGCAGTGCGACAGGGGGCGGCGAAAAACTGTTTTTT
v_gene: TRBV6-1
j_gene: TRBJ1-4
d_gene: TRBD1
abundance: -

CDR3aa: CASWEGPRETQYF
CDR3nt: TGTGCCAGTTGGGAAGGGCCCAGAGAGACCCAGTACTTC
v_gene: TRBV19
j_gene: TRBJ2-5
d_gene: -
abundance: -

CDR3aa: CASSGTGYNEQFF
CDR3nt: TGTGCCAGCAGCGGGACAGGGTACAATGAGCAGTTCTTC
v_gene: TRBV5-6
j_gene: TRBJ2-1
d_gene: TRBD1
abundance: -

CDR3aa: CATSSTSDQETQYF
CDR3nt: TGTGCCACCAGCAGCACTAGCGACCAAGAGACCCAGTACTTC
v_gene: TRBV15
j_gene: TRBJ2-5
d_gene: TRBD2
abundance: -

CDR3aa: CSASGSGEQFF
CDR3nt: TGCAGTGCTAGCGGCTCCGGTGAGCAGTTCTTC
v_gene: TRBV20-1
j_gene: TRBJ2-1
d_gene: -
abundance: -

CDR3aa: CASSDPGLTYNEQFF
CDR3nt: TGTGCCAGCAGCGACCCGGGACTTACTTACAATGAGCAGTTCTTC
v_gene: TRBV5-4
j_gene: TRBJ2-1
d_gene: -
abundance: -

CDR3aa: CASSLGLSSGNTIYF
CDR3nt: TGTGCCAGCAGCTTAGGCCTAAGCTCTGGAAACACCATATATTTT
v_gene: TRBV11-2
j_gene: TRBJ1-3
d_gene: -
abundance: once

CDR3aa: CASSFSSVGGHQPQHF
CDR3nt: TGTGCCAGCAGTTTCTCGTCCGTTGGGGGGCATCAGCCCCAGCATTTT
v_gene: TRBV28
j_gene: TRBJ1-5
d_gene: -
abundance: few

CDR3aa: CSARVLQEAFF
CDR3nt: TGCAGTGCTAGAGTTTTGCAAGAAGCTTTCTTT
v_gene: TRBV20-1
j_gene: TRBJ1-1
d_gene: -
abundance: -

CDR3aa: CASSFDSPNTGELFF
CDR3nt: TGTGCCAGCAGCTTCGACAGCCCGAACACCGGGGAGCTGTTTTTT
v_gene: TRBV7-9
j_gene: TRBJ2-2
d_gene: -
abundance: -

CDR3aa: CASSLAGLAGLGSSYEQYF
CDR3nt: TGTGCCAGCAGCTTAGCGGGACTAGCGGGATTGGGGAGCTCCTACGAGCAGTACTTC
v_gene: TRBV11-3
j_gene: TRBJ2-7
d_gene: TRBD2
abundance: -

CDR3aa: CASSLSGGSGYTF
CDR3nt: TGTGCCAGCAGTCTCTCGGGGGGTTCTGGCTACACCTTC
v_gene: TRBV6-6
j_gene: TRBJ1-2
d_gene: -
abundance: -

CDR3aa: CASSPGLAGTDTQYF
CDR3nt: TGTGCCAGCAGTCCCGGACTAGCGGGGACAGATACGCAGTATTTT
v_gene: TRBV28
j_gene: TRBJ2-3
d_gene: TRBD2
abundance: -

CDR3aa: CATSRRQGTDTQYF
CDR3nt: TGTGCCACCAGCAGAAGACAGGGCACAGATACGCAGTATTTT
v_gene: TRBV15
j_gene: TRBJ2-3
d_gene: -
abundance: -

CDR3aa: CASSVGRNSYEQYF
CDR3nt: TGTGCCAGCAGCGTGGGGCGAAACTCCTACGAGCAGTACTTC
v_gene: TRBV9
j_gene: TRBJ2-7
d_gene: -
abundance: -

CDR3aa: CASSHISGGGAEQYF
CDR3nt: TGTGCCAGCAGCCACATAAGTGGGGGGGGAGCAGAGCAGTACTTC
v_gene: TRBV5-6
j_gene: TRBJ2-7
d_gene: TRBD2
abundance: -

CDR3aa: CASSLEAQGPYEQYF
CDR3nt: TGTGCCAGCAGCTTAGAAGCACAGGGCCCCTACGAGCAGTACTTC
v_gene: TRBV11-3
j_gene: TRBJ2-7
d_gene: -
abundance: -

CDR3aa: CASSAKREVGEQYF
CDR3nt: TGTGCCAGCAGTGCTAAGAGGGAGGTTGGCGAGCAGTACTTC
v_gene: TRBV2
j_gene: TRBJ2-7
d_gene: -
abundance: -

CDR3aa: CASSQGQGGNEKLFF
CDR3nt: TGCGCCAGCAGCCAAGGACAGGGGGGGAATGAAAAACTGTTTTTT
v_gene: TRBV4-1
j_gene: TRBJ1-4
d_gene: TRBD1
abundance: -

CDR3aa: CASSLTAGAADTQYF
CDR3nt: TGTGCCAGCAGCTTAACAGCGGGAGCTGCAGATACGCAGTATTTT
v_gene: TRBV7-9
j_gene: TRBJ2-3
d_gene: TRBD2
abundance: -

CDR3aa: CASSSTYEQYF
CDR3nt: TGTGCCAGCAGCTCTACCTACGAGCAGTACTTC
v_gene: TRBV7-6
j_gene: TRBJ2-7
d_gene: -
abundance: -

CDR3aa: CASSEERTNYGYTF
CDR3nt: TGTGCCAGCAGTGAAGAGCGCACTAACTATGGCTACACCTTC
v_gene: TRBV2
j_gene: TRBJ1-2
d_gene: -
abundance: -

CDR3aa: CASSLRLAAQETQYF
CDR3nt: TGTGCCAGCAGCTTGAGGCTAGCGGCCCAAGAGACCCAGTACTTC
v_gene: TRBV5-4
j_gene: TRBJ2-5
d_gene: TRBD2
abundance: once

CDR3aa: CASSLGVAGGETQYF
CDR3nt: TGTGCCAGCAGCTTAGGGGTAGCGGGGGGGGAGACCCAGTACTTC
v_gene: TRBV7-2
j_gene: TRBJ2-5
d_gene: TRBD2
abundance: -

CDR3aa: CASRKGSSYNEQFF
CDR3nt: TGTGCCAGCAGGAAGGGAAGCTCCTACAATGAGCAGTTCTTC
v_gene: TRBV6-1
j_gene: TRBJ2-1
d_gene: -
abundance: -

CDR3aa: CSVGGAGANVLTF
CDR3nt: TGCAGCGTTGGGGGTGCTGGGGCCAACGTCCTGACTTTC
v_gene: TRBV29-1
j_gene: TRBJ2-6
d_gene: -
abundance: -

CDR3aa: CASSLQGGQPQHF
CDR3nt: TGCGCCAGCAGCCTACAGGGAGGTCAGCCCCAGCATTTT
v_gene: TRBV4-1
j_gene: TRBJ1-5
d_gene: -
abundance: -

CDR3aa: CASSRTGLFTEAFF
CDR3nt: TGTGCCAGCAGCCGAACGGGTCTTTTCACTGAAGCTTTCTTT
v_gene: TRBV7-9
j_gene: TRBJ1-1
d_gene: -
abundance: -

CDR3aa: CASHGLAGAETQYF
CDR3nt: TGTGCCAGCCACGGACTAGCGGGAGCAGAGACCCAGTACTTC
v_gene: TRBV7-8
j_gene: TRBJ2-5
d_gene: TRBD2
abundance: -

CDR3aa: CASSSQGGPYNEQFF
CDR3nt: TGTGCCAGCAGCTCCCAGGGAGGGCCCTACAATGAGCAGTTCTTC
v_gene: TRBV7-2
j_gene: TRBJ2-1
d_gene: TRBD2
abundance: once

CDR3aa: CASSPGTGYGYTF
CDR3nt: TGTGCCAGCAGTCCCGGGACAGGGTATGGCTACACCTTC
v_gene: TRBV27
j_gene: TRBJ1-2
d_gene: TRBD1
abundance: -

CDR3aa: CATSRDRGNTGELFF
CDR3nt: TGTGCCACCAGCAGGGACAGGGGAAACACCGGGGAGCTGTTTTTT
v_gene: TRBV15
j_gene: TRBJ2-2
d_gene: TRBD1
abundance: -

CDR3aa: CASGAGQGNTIYF
CDR3nt: TGTGCCAGCGGAGCGGGACAAGGAAACACCATATATTTT
v_gene: TRBV5-6
j_gene: TRBJ1-3
d_gene: -
abundance: -

CDR3aa: CASSLGGARDLNQPQHF
CDR3nt: TGTGCCAGCAGCTTAGGGGGAGCCCGGGACCTCAATCAGCCCCAGCATTTT
v_gene: TRBV11-2
j_gene: TRBJ1-5
d_gene: -
abundance: once

CDR3aa: CASSFLGEQFF
CDR3nt: TGTGCCAGCAGTTTTCTAGGTGAGCAGTTCTTC
v_gene: TRBV6-1
j_gene: TRBJ2-1
d_gene: -
abundance: -

CDR3aa: CSVRTAPYGYTF
CDR3nt: TGCAGCGTGAGGACGGCCCCCTATGGCTACACCTTC
v_gene: TRBV29-1
j_gene: TRBJ1-2
d_gene: -
abundance: -